This T cell receptor (beta chain) was sequenced during a study of cytotoxic CD8 clonotypes in ibrutinib-treated CLL. Libraries were prepared by immunoSEQ multiplex PCR; TCRdb keeps only in-frame clonotypes and omits some of them. Counted here are roughly 220,000 clones, about 75% occurring once; the ten biggest clones make up roughly 6.4%. This clone was seen a few times. Per germline, CDR1 SGHRS and CDR2 YFSETQ. The ends were cut back, 0 bases at V and 5 bases at J, with 9 bases in the middle. This CDR3 comprises 14 residues. This rearrangement joins TRBV5-1 to TRBJ2-1; no definite D call. The sample in question was PBMCs, obtained after 12 months of ibrutinib treatment. The clonotype was recovered from a human donor with chronic lymphocytic leukemia. The DNA for the CDR3 is TGCGCCAGCAGCTTGGGCTGGCAGCACAATGAGCAGTTCTTC. This encodes CASSLGWQHNEQFF.